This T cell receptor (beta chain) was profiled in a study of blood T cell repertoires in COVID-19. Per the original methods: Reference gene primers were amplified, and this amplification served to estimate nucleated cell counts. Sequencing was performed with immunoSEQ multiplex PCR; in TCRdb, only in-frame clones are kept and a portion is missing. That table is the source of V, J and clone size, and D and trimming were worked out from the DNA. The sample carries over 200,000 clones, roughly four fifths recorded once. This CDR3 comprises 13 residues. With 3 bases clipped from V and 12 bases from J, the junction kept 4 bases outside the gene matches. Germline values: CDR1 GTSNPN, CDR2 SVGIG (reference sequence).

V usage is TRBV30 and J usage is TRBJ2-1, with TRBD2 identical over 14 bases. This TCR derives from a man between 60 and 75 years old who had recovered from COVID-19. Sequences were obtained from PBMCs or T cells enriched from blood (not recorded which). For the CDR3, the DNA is TGTGCCTGGAGGACTAGCGGGGGGGCCGGGCAGTTCTTC. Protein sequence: CAWRTSGGAGQFF.